Presented here are 12 T cell receptor beta chains from one specimen sequenced in a study of blood T cell repertoires in COVID-19. Assay used: immunoSEQ multiplex PCR; TCRdb lists only in-frame clones, some missing. The profile shows about 230,000 clones, approximately 80% of them singletons. The sequencing sample was made of peripheral blood. The origin of the receptors is a man aged 35-49 years who had recovered from COVID-19.

The chain links TRBV4-3 to TRBJ2-5; 10 bases fit TRBD1. The CDR3 contains 15 residues. CDR1 and CDR2 from the germline V gene are LGHNA and YSLEER. V was pared by 4 bases and J by 5 bases, with 7 bases of the junction left unmatched. CDR3 sequence reads: CASSLGTGVMETQYF. CDR3 nucleotides: TGCGCCAGCAGCCTAGGGACAGGGGTTATGGAGACCCAGTACTTC.

This chain joins TRBV7-2 and TRBJ2-4, with 7 bases aligning to TRBD1. This CDR3 region has 13 residues. Looked up from germline, CDR1 is SGHTA and CDR2 is FQGNSA. Losses at the gene ends were 5 bases for V and 9 bases for J; bases not matched to a gene: 7. CDR3 in amino acids: CASSTRQGAIQYF. The CDR3 bases are TGTGCCAGCAGCACGAGACAGGGCGCCATTCAGTACTTC.

V and J are TRBV14 and TRBJ2-3; 8 bases map to TRBD2. The length of the CDR3 is 15 residues. Germline V gene data show CDR1 as SGHDN and CDR2 as FVKESK. V dropped 0 bases and J dropped 4; count of bases not matched to a gene: 3. The CDR3 bases are TGTGCCAGCAGCCAAGATTGGGGACTAGCAGATACGCAGTATTTT. It specifies CASSQDWGLADTQYF. The full variable domain, rest sourced from reference TRBV14 and TRBJ2-3, is EAGVTQFPSHSVIEKGQTVTLRCDPISGHDNLYWYRRVMGKEIKFLLHFVKESKQDESGMPNNRFLAERTGGTYSTLKVQPAELEDSGVYFCASSQDWGLADTQYFGPGTRLTVL.

The chain links TRBV18 to TRBJ2-5, with D tentatively TRBD2 (7 bases). The V gene's germline CDR1 is KGHSH and CDR2 LQKENI. Trimming pared 3 bases from V and 5 bases from J, leaving 16 bases between. This CDR3 is built from 15 residues. CDR3: CASSPLTRGAETQYF. CDR3 sequence (DNA): TGTGCCAGCTCACCTTTAACACGGGGGGCGGAGACCCAGTACTTC. The entire variable domain, with the rest obtained from reference TRBV18 and TRBJ2-5, is as follows: NAGVMQNPRHLVRRRGQEARLRCSPMKGHSHVYWYRQLPEEGLKFMVYLQKENIIDESGMPKERFSAEFPKEGPSILRIQQVVRGDSAAYFCASSPLTRGAETQYFGPGTRLLVL.

This clone came up once. The gene calls are TRBV19 and TRBJ2-5; D gene ambiguous. This CDR3 comprises 16 residues. V was cut by 3 bases and J by 5 bases, with 19 bases left in between. In germline, CDR1 is LNHDA, CDR2 SQIVND (reference sequence). Written as DNA, the CDR3 is TGTGCCAGTAGTATCGGCTTACAGCAGACGGTGGAGACCCAGTACTTC. Translation gives CASSIGLQQTVETQYF. Variable domain in full (rest from reference TRBV19 and TRBJ2-5): DGGITQSPKYLFRKEGQNVTLSCEQNLNHDAMYWYRQDPGQGLRLIYYSQIVNDFQKGDIAEGYSVSREKKESFPLTVTSAQKNPTAFYLCASSIGLQQTVETQYFGPGTRLLVL.

This rearrangement joins TRBV4-1 to TRBJ1-4; 7 bases match TRBD1. The germline gives CDR1 MGHRA, CDR2 YSYEKL. The CDR3 covers 15 residues. Trimming at V came to 4 bases and at J to 5 bases, leaving 7 bases not matched to a gene. CDR3 in DNA: TGCGCCAGCAGCCCACCCGGGACAGTAAATGAAAAACTGTTTTTT. Amino acid sequence: CASSPPGTVNEKLFF.

The chain employs TRBV7-9 and TRBJ1-1; D is uncertain. The CDR3 extends over 13 amino acids. V was trimmed by 2 bases and J by 1 base, leaving 5 bases between them. Germline CDR1 and CDR2: SEHNR and FQNEAQ (reference sequence). CDR3 residues: CASSLPGNTEAFF. The CDR3 DNA is TGTGCCAGCAGCTTACCAGGGAACACTGAAGCTTTCTTT.

The chain has TRBV7-2 and TRBJ2-3, with TRBD2 matching 7 bases. Losses at the gene ends were 7 bases for V and 5 bases for J; bases not matched to a gene: 18. This CDR3 is built from 17 residues. CDR1 is SGHTA, CDR2 FQGNSA, per germline. The CDR3 region is CASTELARGQVGDTQYF. The CDR3 DNA follows: TGTGCCAGCACGGAACTAGCGAGGGGCCAGGTCGGAGATACGCAGTATTTT.

The chain combines TRBV9 with TRBJ1-2; no clear D. Per germline, CDR1 SGDLS and CDR2 YYNGEE. The CDR3 is 13 amino acids. V lost 0 bases and J 2 bases, leaving 5 bases between the germline ends. The CDR3 spells CASSVARNYGYTF. In nucleotides, the CDR3 is TGTGCCAGCAGCGTAGCCAGGAACTATGGCTACACCTTC.

The chain carries TRBV6-6 and TRBJ1-1; 10 bases fit TRBD1. Germline V gene lookup returns CDR1 MNHNY and CDR2 SVGAGI (reference sequence). CDR3 length: 16 residues. V dropped 5 bases and J dropped 2; count of bases not matched to a gene: 8. Here the CDR3 reads CASSRLRDRGNTEAFF. CDR3 bases: TGTGCCAGCAGTCGACTCCGGGACAGGGGAAACACTGAAGCTTTCTTT.

The V gene is TRBV12-5, the J gene TRBJ2-5; TRBD1 might be the D (6 bases). With 5 bases removed from V and 1 base from J, the gap between germline ends came to 11 bases. Per the germline V gene, CDR1 is LGHNT and CDR2 is FRNRAP. CDR3 length: 14 amino acids. In DNA, the CDR3 is TGTGCTAGTGGTCCGGGACACCTCCAAGAGACCCAGTACTTC. Residues: CASGPGHLQETQYF. Using reference TRBV12-5 and TRBJ2-5 for the parts outside the CDR3, the full variable domain is DARVTQTPRHKVTEMGQEVTMRCQPILGHNTVFWYRQTMMQGLELLAYFRNRAPLDDSGMPKDRFSAEMPDATLATLKIQPSEPRDSAVYFCASGPGHLQETQYFGPGTRLLVL.

This chain links TRBV25-1 with TRBJ1-6; no clear D. The CDR3 totals 15 residues. The V and J ends lost 1 base and 10 bases respectively, with 14 bases between them. Germline assignment: CDR1 MGHDK and CDR2 SYGVNS. The CDR3 spells CASSEFGQEDSPLHF. The CDR3 region has the DNA TGTGCCAGCAGTGAATTCGGCCAGGAGGACTCACCCCTCCACTTT. Filled out from reference TRBV25-1 and TRBJ1-6, the complete variable domain reads EADIYQTPRYLVIGTGKKITLECSQTMGHDKMYWYQQDPGMELHLIHYSYGVNSTEKGDLSSESTVSRIRTEHFPLTLESARPSHTSQYLCASSEFGQEDSPLHFGNGTRLTVT.